This TCR beta chain was observed in a study of control samples from healthy donors and cancer patients (TCRdb year 2020). The germline V gene (reference sequence) specifies GTSNPN as CDR1 and SVGIG as CDR2. Reading from cysteine to phenylalanine, the CDR3 counts 14 amino acids. Only the CDR3 DNA is retained, 42 bases long and in frame from the first base. The germline ends are 12 bases apart after V is trimmed by 0 bases and J by 4 bases. The library was made by the immunoSEQ multiplex PCR assay. In its TCRdb copy, this immuneACCESS table keeps in-frame sequences only and misses some clones. Where compared with another copy, unresolved V genes explain less than half of these, and the others have no known cause. The sample table shows 130,000 or so clones, and around 90% are seen once. Of the sample, about two fifths falls within the top ten clones. Regarding this clone: Its recognized antigen is unknown. Base quality data are lacking; no much larger clone is found one base away.

The sequence is built from TRBV30 and TRBJ1-1, and possibly TRBD1, on 6 matching bases. The TCR was taken from a man aged 50 to 59 in good health. The sample consisted of blood. The DNA reads as follows: TGTGCCTGGAGTGTAACTTTAGGGGGCACTGAAGCTTTCTTT. This encodes CAWSVTLGGTEAFF.